Here is one T cell receptor beta chain with its context. Its antigen is unidentified. This sample is drawn from a study of T cells in localized non-small cell lung cancer. General study results and limits: Sequence data derive from only one tumor region, so heterogeneity remains possible. Uninvolved adjacent lung showed the highest T cell clonality, exceeding tumor. There was an association of higher blood T cell density with longer overall survival. When the top 100 tumor clones were examined, a median about 60 of them also appeared in the adjacent lung, which was paired and uninvolved.

Sequenced by immunoSEQ multiplex PCR; TCRdb stores in-frame clones only, minus some. The sample contains tens of thousands of clones, more than 70% of which appear only once. Germline V gene data show CDR1 as GTSNPN and CDR2 as SVGIG (reference sequence). With 0 bases removed from V and 5 bases from J, the gap between germline ends came to 7 bases. This CDR3 has 12 residues. The chain combines TRBV30 with TRBJ1-1; D remains unclear. The TCR was taken from a female donor older than 55 with stage III squamous cell lung carcinoma. This material consisted of peripheral blood, taken before any cancer treatment. The DNA of the CDR3 is TGTGCCTGGAGTGTACGGCGGACTGAAGCTTTCTTT. Translated, it gives CAWSVRRTEAFF.